The 7 T cell receptor beta chains presented below share a single source sample, sequenced in a study of blood T cells in healthy people across ages. Next came a second PCR, run for about 6 to 12 cycles, which used a sample-barcoded 5' primer along with a J-beta primer mix. TCRdb reanalysed the 5' RACE reads using MiXCR and keeps one entry per CDR3 protein. The data show 630,000 or so distinct CDR3 sequences, approximately 31% seen once. What was sequenced was blood. The receptors were gathered from a woman older than 75 in good health.

This clonotype was picked up many times. V gene TRBV10-3 combines with J gene TRBJ1-6; the match to TRBD1 covers 7 bases. This CDR3 contains 15 residues. The ends lost 3 bases at V and 7 bases at J; junction bases unmatched: 6. The germline V gene has CDR1 ENHRY and CDR2 SYGVKD. The CDR3 DNA reads as TGTGCCATCAGTGACGACCAGGGGGAAAATTCACCCCTCCACTTT. It specifies CAISDDQGENSPLHF.

Comments on this clonotype: This may be a read error, as it is one base from a much larger clone. The V gene is TRBV7-9, the J gene TRBJ2-1, with 8 bases matching TRBD1. Per germline, CDR1 SEHNR and CDR2 FQNEAQ (reference sequence). The CDR3 length is 15 residues. The ends lost 5 bases at V and 8 bases at J; junction bases unmatched: 11. CDR3 residues: CASSPPRGQYDEQFF. CDR3 nucleotide sequence: TGTGCCAGCAGCCCTCCCAGGGGGCAGTACGATGAGCAGTTCTTC.

This clonotype was observed at least ten times. The rearrangement uses TRBV11-2 and TRBJ2-5; possible D gene TRBD1, 6 bases. V lost 5 bases, J lost 2 bases, and 21 bases lay in between. There are 17 residues in the CDR3. In germline, CDR1 is SGHAT, CDR2 FQNNGV. The DNA of the CDR3 is TGTGCCAGCAGCCGACGAATACCGATGACAGGACAAGAGACCCAGTACTTC. Its translation: CASSRRIPMTGQETQYF.

The chain recombines TRBV15 with TRBJ2-5; D is perhaps TRBD2 (6 bases). CDR1 is LNHNV, CDR2 YYDKDF, per germline (reference sequence). V lost 4 bases to trimming and J lost 11 bases, with 26 bases between them. This CDR3 has 16 amino acids. CDR3 sequence (DNA): TGTGCCACCAGCAAAGACCTCGGGACTTTCTACAATGCGCAGTACTTC. Its protein product is CATSKDLGTFYNAQYF.

This clonotype showed up just a few times. The rearrangement links TRBV3-1 to TRBJ1-5; no reliable D call. The CDR3 has 14 residues. V gave up 5 bases and J gave up 3 bases, with 11 bases separating them. Germline loops: CDR1 LGHDT, CDR2 YNNKEL (reference sequence). CDR3 amino acids: CASSYRGTNQPQHF. In DNA form, the CDR3 reads TGTGCCAGCAGCTATCGGGGTACCAATCAGCCCCAGCATTTT. The complete variable domain, with remaining parts taken from reference TRBV3-1 and TRBJ1-5, reads DTAVSQTPKYLVTQMGNDKSIKCEQNLGHDTMYWYKQDSKKFLKIMFSYNNKELIINETVPNRFSPKSPDKAHLNLHINSLELGDSAVYFCASSYRGTNQPQHFGDGTRLSIL.

As concerns this clonotype: At one end, the junction sequence differs from germline, possibly due to a read error. V usage is TRBV3-1 and J usage is TRBJ2-3; D is perhaps TRBD1 or TRBD2 (5 bases each). Germline V gives CDR1 LGHDT, CDR2 YNNKEL (reference sequence). This CDR3 is 14 amino acids long. The CDR3 reads CASSTRGLTDTLYF. In DNA, the CDR3 is TGTGCCAGCAGCACTCGGGGCCTGACCGATACGCTGTATTTT.

The chain uses TRBV20-1 and TRBJ1-5; 9 bases agree with TRBD1. CDR1 is DFQATT and CDR2 is SNEGSKA in the germline V gene (reference sequence). The V gene end was trimmed by 6 bases and the J gene end by 4 bases; junction bases not matched to a gene: 4. The CDR3 consists of 13 residues. CDR3 coding DNA: TGCAGTGCGAACAGGGGGCTAAATCAGCCCCAGCATTTT. Encoded protein: CSANRGLNQPQHF.